This T cell receptor (beta chain) was obtained from a study of cytomegalovirus exposure and HLA in healthy donors. Broader study findings: Reported results showed that the classifier diagnosed cytomegalovirus status with high specificity and sensitivity. Previously analyzed data showed that most TCR beta V segments were productive at a frequency of about 87% or about 30%. In a later analysis, TCR association rates varied by HLA locus: DRB1 most, HLA-C fewest. Confirmation was obtained in vitro that a few CMV-associated chains are specific for CMV antigens.

The PCR employed 60 Vbeta primers together with 13 Jbeta primers. The protocol was immunoSEQ multiplex PCR, while the TCRdb copy is restricted to in-frame clones and leaves out a portion. The table has some 180,000 clones, roughly a tenth seen once; the top ten hold 1% to 1.5%. The CDR3 consists of 17 residues. Germline V gene data show CDR1 as SNHLY and CDR2 as FYNNEI. The V gene lost 8 bases and the J gene lost 4 bases, with 24 bases spanning the gap. This clone was detected only a few times. Its antigen is undetermined. The source material was PBMCs. This TCR derives from a woman aged 25 to 39 in good health and CMV-seropositive. V usage is TRBV2 and J usage is TRBJ2-1; weak D call: TRBD1 (6 bases). The chain's CDR3 is CASASLQGQVGYNEQFF. As DNA, the CDR3 is TGTGCCAGCGCCAGCCTCCAGGGGCAGGTGGGTTACAATGAGCAGTTCTTC.